Sequencing of this T cell receptor beta chain was carried out in a study of T cells after yellow fever vaccination. This clonotype was seen ten or more times. TCRdb re-called the 5' RACE reads through MiXCR, storing one row per CDR3 protein. The sample contains around 350,000 distinct CDR3 sequences, 6.2% of which appear only once. The V end was cut by 5 bases, the J end by 5 bases, with 9 bases between. Germline CDR1 and CDR2: SGHTA and FQGNSA. This CDR3 is 13 amino acids long. The specimen comprised PBMCs, sampled 5 days after the yellow fever booster vaccination. The chain combines TRBV7-2 with TRBJ2-2; D uncertain. The TCR originated in a man younger than 40 who received the YFV17D yellow fever vaccine. For the CDR3, the DNA is TGTGCCAGCAGCCTGATCGGTACCGGGGAGCTGTTTTTT. This codes for CASSLIGTGELFF.